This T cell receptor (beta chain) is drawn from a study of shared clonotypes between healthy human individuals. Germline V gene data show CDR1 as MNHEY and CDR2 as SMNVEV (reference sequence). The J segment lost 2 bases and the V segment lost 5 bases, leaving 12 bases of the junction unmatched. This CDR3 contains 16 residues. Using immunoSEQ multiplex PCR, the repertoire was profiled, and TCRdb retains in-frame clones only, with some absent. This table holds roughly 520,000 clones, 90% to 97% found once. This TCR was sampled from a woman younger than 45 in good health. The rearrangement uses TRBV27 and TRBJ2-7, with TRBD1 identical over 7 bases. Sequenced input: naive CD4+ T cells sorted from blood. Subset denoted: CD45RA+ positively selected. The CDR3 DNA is TGTGCCAGCAGTCCAACGGGGACAGCCCGGGCCTACGAGCAGTACTTC. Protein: CASSPTGTARAYEQYF.